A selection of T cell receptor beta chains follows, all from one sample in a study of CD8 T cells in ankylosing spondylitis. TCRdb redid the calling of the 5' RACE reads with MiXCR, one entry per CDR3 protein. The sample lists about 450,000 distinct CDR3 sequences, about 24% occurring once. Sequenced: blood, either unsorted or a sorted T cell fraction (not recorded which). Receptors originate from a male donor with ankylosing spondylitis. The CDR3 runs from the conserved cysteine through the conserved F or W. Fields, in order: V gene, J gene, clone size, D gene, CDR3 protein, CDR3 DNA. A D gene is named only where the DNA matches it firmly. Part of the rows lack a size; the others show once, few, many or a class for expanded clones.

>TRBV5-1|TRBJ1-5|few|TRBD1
CASSSGQGSNQPQHF
TGCGCCAGCAGCTCCGGACAGGGGAGCAATCAGCCCCAGCATTTT
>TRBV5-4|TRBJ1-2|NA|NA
CASSLEVGVHGYTF
TGTGCCAGCAGCTTGGAGGTGGGAGTTCATGGCTACACCTTC
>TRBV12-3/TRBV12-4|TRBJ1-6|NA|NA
CASSPGNNSPLHF
TGTGCCAGCAGTCCAGGGAATAATTCACCCCTCCACTTT
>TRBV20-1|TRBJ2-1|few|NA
CSASRGIEQFF
TGCAGTGCCTCCCGGGGGATTGAGCAGTTCTTC
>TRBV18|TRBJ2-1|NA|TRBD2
CASSPPREDYNEQFF
TGTGCCAGCTCACCACCGCGGGAGGACTACAATGAGCAGTTCTTC
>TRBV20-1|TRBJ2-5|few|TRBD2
CSASRSSGRFETQYF
TGCAGTGCTAGTCGGAGTAGCGGGAGGTTTGAGACCCAGTACTTC
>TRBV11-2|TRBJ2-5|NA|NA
CASSPGGGFPETQYF
TGTGCCAGCAGCCCCGGAGGCGGATTCCCGGAGACCCAGTACTTC
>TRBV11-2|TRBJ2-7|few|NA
CASSLEADYEQYF
TGTGCCAGCAGCTTAGAGGCAGACTACGAGCAGTACTTC
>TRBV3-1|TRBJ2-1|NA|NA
CASSQSSRYNEQFF
TGTGCCAGCAGCCAAAGTTCCAGGTACAATGAGCAGTTCTTC
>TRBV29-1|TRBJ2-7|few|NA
CSVWQSSSYEQYF
TGCAGCGTATGGCAGTCGAGCTCCTACGAGCAGTACTTC
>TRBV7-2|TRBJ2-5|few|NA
CASSLAGGGQETQYF
TGTGCCAGCAGCTTAGCCGGGGGAGGACAAGAGACCCAGTACTTC
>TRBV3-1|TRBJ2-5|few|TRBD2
CASSPLTSGVETQYF
TGTGCCAGCAGCCCACTGACTAGCGGGGTAGAGACCCAGTACTTC
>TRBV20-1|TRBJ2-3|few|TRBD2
CSARDSGRGVDTQYF
TGCAGTGCTAGAGATAGCGGGAGAGGGGTAGATACGCAGTATTTT
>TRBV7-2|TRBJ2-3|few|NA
CASSQILDTQYF
TGTGCCAGCAGCCAGATCTTAGATACGCAGTATTTT
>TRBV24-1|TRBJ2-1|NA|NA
CATSDYYGEQFF
TGTGCCACCAGTGATTACTATGGTGAGCAGTTCTTC
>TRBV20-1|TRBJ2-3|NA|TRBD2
CSAISPAGRADTQYF
TGCAGTGCCATCTCCCCAGCGGGACGTGCAGATACGCAGTATTTT
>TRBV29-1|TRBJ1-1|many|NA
CSVGGMNTEAFF
TGCAGCGTTGGAGGGATGAACACTGAAGCTTTCTTT
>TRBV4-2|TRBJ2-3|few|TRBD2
CASSQDRTLGGRTDTQYF
TGTGCCAGCAGCCAAGATAGGACGCTCGGGGGGAGAACAGATACGCAGTATTTT
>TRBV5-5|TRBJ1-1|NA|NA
CASSLGAGEGNTEAFF
TGTGCCAGCAGCTTGGGAGCAGGGGAAGGTAACACTGAAGCTTTCTTT
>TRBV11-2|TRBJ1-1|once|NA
CASSFAPSAYGTEAFF
TGTGCCAGCAGCTTTGCACCGTCCGCTTACGGCACTGAAGCTTTCTTT
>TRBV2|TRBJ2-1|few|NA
CARTRLVQAYNEQFF
TGTGCCAGAACGAGACTAGTTCAAGCCTACAATGAGCAGTTCTTC
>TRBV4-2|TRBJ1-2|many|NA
CASSQDPQGSITF
TGTGCCAGCAGCCAAGACCCTCAGGGATCGATCACCTTC
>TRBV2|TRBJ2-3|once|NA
CASSVARDTQYF
TGTGCCAGCAGTGTAGCGAGAGATACGCAGTATTTT
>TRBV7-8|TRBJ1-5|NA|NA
CASSRTLGRVDQPQHF
TGTGCCAGCAGCCGTACTTTGGGAAGGGTCGATCAGCCCCAGCATTTT
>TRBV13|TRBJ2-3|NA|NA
CASSLVPGMSTDTQYF
TGTGCCAGCAGCTTAGTTCCAGGAATGAGCACAGATACGCAGTATTTT
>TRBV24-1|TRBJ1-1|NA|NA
CAPKGRNTEAFF
TGTGCCCCCAAAGGTAGAAACACTGAAGCTTTCTTT
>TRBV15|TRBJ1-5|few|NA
CATSSLNQPQHF
TGTGCCACCAGCTCCCTCAATCAGCCCCAGCATTTT
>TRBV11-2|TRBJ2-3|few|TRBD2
CASSFRLADTDTQYF
TGTGCCAGCAGCTTTCGACTAGCGGACACAGATACGCAGTATTTT
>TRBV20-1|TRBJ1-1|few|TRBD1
CSASPWDRVNTEAFF
TGCAGTGCTAGCCCTTGGGACAGGGTGAACACTGAAGCTTTCTTT
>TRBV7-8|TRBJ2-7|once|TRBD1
CASSRRQGYEQYF
TGTGCCAGCAGCCGACGACAGGGCTACGAGCAGTACTTC
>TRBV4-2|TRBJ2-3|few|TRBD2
CASSQGGLAGGSTDTQYF
TGTGCCAGCAGCCAAGGTGGGCTAGCGGGAGGGAGCACAGATACGCAGTATTTT
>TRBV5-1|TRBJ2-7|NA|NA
CASSSTIPDLNYEQYF
TGCGCCAGCAGCTCTACAATCCCGGACTTAAACTACGAGCAGTACTTC
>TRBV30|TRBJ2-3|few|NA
CAWSSGTQYF
TGTGCCTGGAGTTCCGGTACGCAGTATTTT
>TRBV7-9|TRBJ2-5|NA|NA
CASTHGGTQETQYF
TGTGCCAGCACCCATGGCGGTACCCAAGAGACCCAGTACTTC
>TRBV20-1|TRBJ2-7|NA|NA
CSARDPGLDEQYF
TGCAGTGCTAGAGATCCGGGGCTCGACGAGCAGTACTTC
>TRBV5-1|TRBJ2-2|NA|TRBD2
CASSLLPSGRGNTGELFF
TGCGCCAGCAGCCTCTTACCTAGCGGGAGAGGGAACACCGGGGAGCTGTTTTTT
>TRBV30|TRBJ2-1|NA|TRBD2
CAWTTGLAGGYEQFF
TGTGCCTGGACTACGGGACTAGCGGGAGGATATGAGCAGTTCTTC
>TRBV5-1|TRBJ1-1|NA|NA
CASSLDGSNTEAFF
TGCGCCAGCAGCTTGGACGGATCGAACACTGAAGCTTTCTTT
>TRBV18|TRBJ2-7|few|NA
CASSPDREQYF
TGTGCCAGCTCACCGGACAGAGAGCAGTACTTC
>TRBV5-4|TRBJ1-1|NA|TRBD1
CASTSGQGWTEAFF
TGTGCCAGCACCTCTGGACAGGGGTGGACTGAAGCTTTCTTT
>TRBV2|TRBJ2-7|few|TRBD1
CASRTGTGGNEQYF
TGTGCCAGCAGAACCGGGACAGGGGGGAACGAGCAGTACTTC
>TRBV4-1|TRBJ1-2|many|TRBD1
CASIEAEGAPYGYTF
TGCGCCAGCATCGAGGCGGAGGGGGCGCCGTATGGCTACACCTTC
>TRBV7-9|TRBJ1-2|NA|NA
CASSLLDSYGYTF
TGTGCCAGCAGCTTACTGGACAGCTATGGCTACACCTTC
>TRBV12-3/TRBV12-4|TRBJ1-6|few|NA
CASSTDSYNSPLHF
TGTGCCAGCAGTACGGACAGCTATAATTCACCCCTCCACTTT
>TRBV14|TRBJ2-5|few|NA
CASSQDPGVQETQYF
TGTGCCAGCAGCCAAGATCCGGGGGTCCAAGAGACCCAGTACTTC
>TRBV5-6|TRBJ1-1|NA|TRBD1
CASSYGGGGGTEAFF
TGTGCCAGCAGCTACGGTGGAGGGGGCGGCACTGAAGCTTTCTTT
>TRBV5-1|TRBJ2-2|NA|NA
CASSLLGGLDTGELFF
TGCGCCAGCAGCTTGCTCGGGGGGCTGGACACCGGGGAGCTGTTTTTT
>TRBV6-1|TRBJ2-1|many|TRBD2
CASWPGLAGAEQFF
TGTGCCAGTTGGCCGGGACTAGCGGGAGCTGAGCAGTTCTTC
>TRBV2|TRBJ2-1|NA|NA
CASSEGVNEQFF
TGTGCCAGCAGTGAGGGAGTGAATGAGCAGTTCTTC
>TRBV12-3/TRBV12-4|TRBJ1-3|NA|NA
CASRLGQGNTIYF
TGTGCCAGCAGATTAGGACAGGGAAACACCATATATTTT
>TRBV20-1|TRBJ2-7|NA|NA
CSARWWREEQYF
TGCAGTGCTAGATGGTGGCGGGAAGAGCAGTACTTC
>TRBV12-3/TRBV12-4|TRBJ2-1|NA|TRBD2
CASSRLAGGQYNEQFF
TGTGCCAGCAGCCGTCTAGCGGGAGGGCAATACAATGAGCAGTTCTTC
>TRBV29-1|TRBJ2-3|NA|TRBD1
CSGYRQGGKDTQYF
TGCAGCGGATATCGACAGGGCGGTAAGGATACGCAGTATTTT
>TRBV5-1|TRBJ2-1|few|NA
CASSLAGVDNEQFF
TGCGCCAGCAGCTTGGCGGGGGTGGACAATGAGCAGTTCTTC
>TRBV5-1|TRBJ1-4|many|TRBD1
CASSEGQGNEKLFF
TGCGCCAGCAGCGAGGGACAGGGGAACGAAAAACTGTTTTTT
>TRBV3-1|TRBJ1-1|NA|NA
CASSPTSVGRNTEAFF
TGTGCCAGCAGCCCCACATCGGTAGGGCGGAACACTGAAGCTTTCTTT
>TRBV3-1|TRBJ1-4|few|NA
CASSQDTGYGGEKLFF
TGTGCCAGCAGCCAAGATACCGGGTATGGAGGAGAAAAACTGTTTTTT
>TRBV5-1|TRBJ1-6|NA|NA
CASSLVASHNSPLHF
TGCGCCAGCAGCTTGGTTGCCAGTCATAATTCACCCCTCCACTTT
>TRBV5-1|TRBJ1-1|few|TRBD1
CASSPDGQGRTEAFF
TGCGCCAGCAGCCCGGACGGACAGGGGAGGACTGAAGCTTTCTTT
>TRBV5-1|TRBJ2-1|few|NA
CASMTGLTYNEQFF
TGCGCCAGCATGACGGGACTCACCTACAATGAGCAGTTCTTC